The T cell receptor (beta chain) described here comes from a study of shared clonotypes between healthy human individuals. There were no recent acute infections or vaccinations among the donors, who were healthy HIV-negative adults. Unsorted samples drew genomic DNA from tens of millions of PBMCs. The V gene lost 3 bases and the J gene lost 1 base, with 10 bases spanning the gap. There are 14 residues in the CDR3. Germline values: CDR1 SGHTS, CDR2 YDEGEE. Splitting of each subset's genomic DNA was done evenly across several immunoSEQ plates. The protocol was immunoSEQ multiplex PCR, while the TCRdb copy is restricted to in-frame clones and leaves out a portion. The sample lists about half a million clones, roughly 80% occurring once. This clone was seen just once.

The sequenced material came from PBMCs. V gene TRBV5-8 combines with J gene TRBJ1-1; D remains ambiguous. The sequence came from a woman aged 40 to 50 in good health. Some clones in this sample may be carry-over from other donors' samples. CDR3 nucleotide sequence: TGTGCCAGCAGCTCCTTCCGGGGGAACACTGAAGCTTTCTTT. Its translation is CASSSFRGNTEAFF. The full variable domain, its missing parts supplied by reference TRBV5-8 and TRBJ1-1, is EAGVTQSPTHLIKTRGQQATLRCSPISGHTSVYWYQQALGLGLQFLLWYDEGEERNRGNFPPRFSGRQFPNYSSELNVNALELEDSALYLCASSSFRGNTEAFFGQGTRLTVV.